The present TCR beta chain was sequenced within a study of regulatory T cells in long-lasting Graves disease. Findings and caveats of the study: Thyroid tissue was not studied; only peripheral blood was.

Unmatched junction bases numbered 8, after V lost 4 bases and J lost 5 bases. Looked up from germline, CDR1 is SGHTA and CDR2 is FQGNSA. This CDR3 is 15 amino acids long. The authors built TCR beta libraries using iRepertoire HTBI primers and Arm-PCR of CDR3 regions. TCRdb analysed the multiplex PCR reads with MiXCR anew, one entry per CDR3 protein. The repertoire has about 360,000 distinct CDR3 sequences, about 16% of them found once; the top ten carry 20%. In this sample, this clonotype turned up many times. Its specificity is not known. Indicated time point: newly diagnosed GD, antithyroid drugs for less than 3 months. PBMCs provided the RNA from which the TCR library was made. Patients came through an endocrinology department, and that department was in Xi'an, China. These data were likewise used in another study, on T cells in Graves' hyperthyroidism and ophthalmopathy. This second study notes: In blood, most of the thyroid clonotypes expanded above 0.001 were also present. Onset of ophthalmopathy came a median about 6.5 months after the model predicted it.

The starting material was peripheral blood mononuclear cells (PBMCs), obtained at new diagnosis, from a patient treated with antithyroid drugs. The rearrangement joins TRBV7-2 to TRBJ2-3, with 8 bases lining up with TRBD2. This clonotype was obtained from a woman under 30 with Graves disease. CDR3 in amino acids: CASSSVAGTVDTQYF. The CDR3 DNA follows: TGTGCCAGCAGCTCCGTAGCGGGAACGGTAGATACGCAGTATTTT.